This T cell receptor beta chain is from a study of T cell repertoires in cytomegalovirus infection. Turning to the study itself: Public signatures in TCR beta pointed to CMV infection and matching HLA type.

TCRdb reprocessed the reads via MiXCR and lists one record per CDR3 protein. The repertoire holds about 180,000 distinct CDR3 sequences, with about 15% as singletons. This clonotype was counted between two and nine times. Sequencing used CD8+ T cells from PBMCs. This clonotype was sampled from a human donor in good health (CMV status not recorded). Some clones in this sample may be carry-over from other donors' samples.

The CDR3, as DNA: TGTGCCAGCAGCCCTCGGGTCGAGGGACTTTTTAACACTGAAGCTTTCTTT. Translated: CASSPRVEGLFNTEAFF. The chain couples TRBV7-2 to TRBJ1-1; a possible D gene is TRBD1 (5 bases). V gave up 5 bases and J gave up 2 bases, with 21 bases separating them. The CDR3 is 17 amino acids. CDR1 SGHTA and CDR2 FQGNSA come from the germline V gene.